This note documents a single T cell receptor beta chain sequence. In this sample, this clonotype turned up a few times. Its antigen is still unknown. Within one base of it there is no much larger clone, and no base qualities were kept. Ophthalmopathy patients had moderately to severely active disease, Clinical Activity Score of at least 3, NOSPECS grade of at least 4, and duration under 3 months. Any patient with an uncontrolled infection, another autoimmune disease, pregnancy or lactation was excluded. Diagnoses were established on the basis of clinical symptoms, serum thyroxine and TRAb, thyroid ultrasound, and orbital computed tomography. Ficoll-Paque density gradient centrifugation was used to isolate PBMCs from around 9.1 ml of fresh peripheral blood. Total RNA was extracted using Trizol reagent, and RNA quality was assessed on an Agilent 2100 Bioanalyzer. The data belong to a study of T cells in Graves' hyperthyroidism and ophthalmopathy (dated by TCRdb to the late 2010s). With respect to the entire study: Peripheral blood samples were taken at initial diagnosis, before any treatment was given. The roughly 94 discovery patients were randomly split 7:3 into training and test sets. According to the paper, TCR Vbeta CDR3 sequencing was carried out on around 140 peripheral blood samples, which came from under 50 ophthalmopathy, 70 to 80 hyperthyroidism and 17 progressor patients. Following sampling, methimazole starting at 30 mg daily was given to hyperthyroidism patients, and high-dose intravenous methylprednisolone was given to ophthalmopathy patients. In addition, the study compared T-cell repertoires in thyroid tissue and in blood from about six Graves' hyperthyroidism patients. A discovery cohort of 95 to 100 patients, fewer than 50 with Graves' ophthalmopathy and roughly 59 with stable Graves' hyperthyroidism, was used to find distinguishing TCR V-J signatures. Prospective prediction of ophthalmopathy was tested in an independent validation cohort consisting of roughly 19 hyperthyroidism patients and around 16 patients who later progressed to ophthalmopathy. Broad study findings and their caveats: Most expanded thyroid clonotypes (frequency above 0.001) were also detected in blood, suggesting blood repertoires may reflect thyroid immune responses. A model built on a 13 V-J signature distinguished ophthalmopathy from stable hyperthyroidism, reaching roughly 88% sensitivity and under 84% specificity in cross-validation and 80%/75% in testing. In validation, the model predicted progression to ophthalmopathy a median of about 6.8 months before onset, with approximately 70% sensitivity and 72.22% specificity. No statistical method was used to set the sample size in advance, and investigators knew the group allocation.

The TCR beta CDR3 regions were amplified from the RNA transcripts. The first round of RT-PCR for the TCR CDR3 was performed with the HTBI primer set and the Qiagen OneStep RT-PCR kit. A second multiplex PCR round built the libraries, followed by size selection and purification. Libraries were sequenced paired-end with 100 bp reads on an Illumina HiSeq2000. The original pipeline was this. SOAPnuke was used to process the raw data, with reads discarded if the reads contained adapters or uncalled bases, had a mean Phred below 15, or lacked an exact constant-primer or identifier match. COPE v1.2.5 was used to merge the high-quality paired reads, and each unique nucleotide sequence was defined as a clonotype. Clonotypes were aligned to IMGT TRBV, TRBD and TRBJ reference segments using MiTCR v1.1. Analysis was restricted to V-J combinations with a frequency above 0.0001, which covered roughly 99% of repertoires. The TCS score was defined as F50 (clonal expansion) divided by E x V (chaos), with BLOSUM62-based TCRdist calculated between CDR3 peptides within each V-J. Welch's t-statistics and random forest reduced fewer than 600 V-J features to 13, which were used in a naive Bayes classifier (R e1071). TCRdb redid the processing of the public reads, applying fastp at Q25 and MiXCR, and retained in-frame beta chains. Entries that share a CDR3 protein sequence are merged under the most common genes and DNA. The authors' filters were not applied to this entry. Recorded for this sample are a few hundred thousand distinct CDR3 sequences; roughly an eighth of them occurred a single time. The ten biggest clones cover almost 35% of the sample.

The CDR3 sequence holds 15 residues, the cysteine and phenylalanine included. The DNA shown is the 45-base CDR3, in frame from base 1. Per the germline V gene, KGHSH is the CDR1 and LQKENI is the CDR2. V was cut back by 6 bases and J by 2 bases, leaving a gap of 16 bases between them. Sequenced sample: blood. The sequence was collected from a woman between 35 and 50 years old with Graves' ophthalmopathy. The rearranged chain carries TRBV18 and TRBJ2-5; TRBD2 is perhaps the D gene, given 6 matching bases. CDR3 protein: CASSPELALQETQYF. The nucleotides are TGTGCCAGCTCCCCAGAACTAGCCTTACAAGAGACCCAGTACTTC.